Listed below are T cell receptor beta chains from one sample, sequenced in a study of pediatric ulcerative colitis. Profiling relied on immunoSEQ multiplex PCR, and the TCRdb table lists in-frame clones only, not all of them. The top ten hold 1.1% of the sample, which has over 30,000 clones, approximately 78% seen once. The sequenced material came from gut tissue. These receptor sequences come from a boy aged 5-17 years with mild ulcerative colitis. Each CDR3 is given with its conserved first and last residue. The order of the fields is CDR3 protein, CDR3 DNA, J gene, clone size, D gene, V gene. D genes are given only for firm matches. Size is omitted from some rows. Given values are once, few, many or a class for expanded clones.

cdr3_aa: CASKRGPAVSEQYF
cdr3_nt: TGTGCCAGCAAAAGGGGCCCGGCAGTTAGCGAGCAGTACTTC
j_call: TRBJ2-7
clone_size: .
d_call: .
v_call: TRBV2

cdr3_aa: CASSPVGARFRTDTQYF
cdr3_nt: TGTGCCAGCAGCCCCGTTGGAGCGAGATTTCGCACAGATACGCAGTATTTT
j_call: TRBJ2-3
clone_size: .
d_call: .
v_call: TRBV5-6

cdr3_aa: CASSLNPGPGNEQFF
cdr3_nt: TGTGCCAGCAGCTTAAACCCAGGACCAGGGAATGAGCAGTTCTTC
j_call: TRBJ2-1
clone_size: .
d_call: .
v_call: TRBV7-3

cdr3_aa: CASSPQTGGVRETQYF
cdr3_nt: TGCGCCAGCAGCCCACAGACAGGGGGCGTTCGGGAGACCCAGTACTTC
j_call: TRBJ2-5
clone_size: few
d_call: TRBD1
v_call: TRBV4-1

cdr3_aa: CASSLPTSYEQYF
cdr3_nt: TGTGCCAGCAGCTTGCCCACCTCCTACGAGCAGTACTTC
j_call: TRBJ2-7
clone_size: .
d_call: .
v_call: TRBV11-3

cdr3_aa: CASSLNPGLNTEAFF
cdr3_nt: TGTGCCAGCAGCTTAAATCCGGGTCTGAACACTGAAGCTTTCTTT
j_call: TRBJ1-1
clone_size: .
d_call: .
v_call: TRBV7-2

cdr3_aa: CASSPGTAKNIQYF
cdr3_nt: TGTGCCAGCAGCCCCGGGACAGCCAAAAACATTCAGTACTTC
j_call: TRBJ2-4
clone_size: .
d_call: .
v_call: TRBV5-4

cdr3_aa: CASSLLGQYTDTQYF
cdr3_nt: TGTGCCAGCAGTCTCTTGGGACAGTACACAGATACGCAGTATTTT
j_call: TRBJ2-3
clone_size: .
d_call: TRBD1
v_call: TRBV2

cdr3_aa: CASSRYSGALDMNTEAFF
cdr3_nt: TGTGCCAGCAGTCGGTACAGTGGGGCTTTAGACATGAACACTGAAGCTTTCTTT
j_call: TRBJ1-1
clone_size: .
d_call: .
v_call: TRBV27

cdr3_aa: CASSDGSANTGELFF
cdr3_nt: TGTGCCAGCAGTGACGGGTCTGCAAACACCGGGGAGCTGTTTTTT
j_call: TRBJ2-2
clone_size: .
d_call: .
v_call: TRBV6-4

cdr3_aa: CASSFQFRGTDTQYF
cdr3_nt: TGTGCCAGCAGTTTTCAATTCCGGGGGACCGATACGCAGTATTTT
j_call: TRBJ2-3
clone_size: .
d_call: .
v_call: TRBV6-6

cdr3_aa: CASSLTGPGAQQETQYF
cdr3_nt: TGTGCCAGCAGCTTAACGGGACCAGGTGCCCAACAAGAGACCCAGTACTTC
j_call: TRBJ2-5
clone_size: .
d_call: .
v_call: TRBV7-3